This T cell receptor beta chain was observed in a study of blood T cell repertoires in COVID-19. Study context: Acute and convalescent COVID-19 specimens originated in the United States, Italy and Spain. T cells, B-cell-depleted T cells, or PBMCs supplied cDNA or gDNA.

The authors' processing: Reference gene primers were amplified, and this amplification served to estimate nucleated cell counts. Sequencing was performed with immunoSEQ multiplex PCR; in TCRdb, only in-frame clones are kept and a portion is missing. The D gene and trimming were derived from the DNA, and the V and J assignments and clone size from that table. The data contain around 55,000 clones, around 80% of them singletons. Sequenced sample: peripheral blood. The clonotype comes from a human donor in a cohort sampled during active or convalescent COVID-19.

The CDR3 loop is CASSQTTGSADGYTF. CDR3 DNA sequence: TGTGCCAGCAGTCAGACGACAGGGTCAGCCGATGGCTACACCTTC. The genes are TRBV6-5 and TRBJ1-2, with 7 bases aligning to TRBD1. Germline-derived CDR1 and CDR2 are MNHEY and SVGAGI. The CDR3 is 15 residues long. Germline trimming cut 5 bases from V and 6 bases from J; bases unmatched to any gene: 12.